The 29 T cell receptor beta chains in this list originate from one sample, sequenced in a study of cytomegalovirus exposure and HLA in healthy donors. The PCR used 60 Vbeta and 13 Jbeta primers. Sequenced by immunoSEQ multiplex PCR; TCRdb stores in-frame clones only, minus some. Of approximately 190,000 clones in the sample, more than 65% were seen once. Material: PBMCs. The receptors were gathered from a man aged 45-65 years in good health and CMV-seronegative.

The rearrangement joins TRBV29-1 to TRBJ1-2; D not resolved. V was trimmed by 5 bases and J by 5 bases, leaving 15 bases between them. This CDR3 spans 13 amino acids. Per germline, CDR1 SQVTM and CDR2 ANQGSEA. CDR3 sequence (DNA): TGCAGCGTTCTTTACCCCGGCGGGTATGGCTACACCTTC. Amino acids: CSVLYPGGYGYTF.

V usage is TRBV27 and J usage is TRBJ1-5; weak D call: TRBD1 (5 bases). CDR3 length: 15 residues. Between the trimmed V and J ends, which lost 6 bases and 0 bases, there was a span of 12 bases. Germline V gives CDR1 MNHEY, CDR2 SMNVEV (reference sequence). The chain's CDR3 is CASSPTVYSNQPQHF. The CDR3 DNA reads TGTGCCAGCAGCCCGACAGTATATAGCAATCAGCCCCAGCATTTT.

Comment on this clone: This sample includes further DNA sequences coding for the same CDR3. The CDR3, as DNA: TGTGCCATCAGGGGGGACAGGGCGGGCACCGGGGAGCTGTTTTTT. The encoded protein is CAIRGDRAGTGELFF. This sequence joins TRBV10-3 and TRBJ2-2, with 9 bases lining up with TRBD1. The CDR3 consists of 15 residues. Germline V gene sequence: CDR1 ENHRY, CDR2 SYGVKD. Trimming took 6 bases from V and 4 from J; bases not matched to a gene: 6.

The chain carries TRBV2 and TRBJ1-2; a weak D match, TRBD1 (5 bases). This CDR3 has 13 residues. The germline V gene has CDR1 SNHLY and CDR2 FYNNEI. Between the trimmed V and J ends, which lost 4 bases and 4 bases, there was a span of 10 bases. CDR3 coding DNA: TGTGCCAGCAGTGTGGGGCAGGTCTATGGCTACACCTTC. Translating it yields CASSVGQVYGYTF.

CDR3 amino acids: CAWRASPLRALHF. CDR3 DNA sequence: TGTGCCTGGAGAGCAAGTCCCTTGCGGGCCCTCCACTTT. The chain combines TRBV30 with TRBJ1-6; D is uncertain. V lost 3 bases to trimming and J lost 14 bases, with 17 bases between them. The CDR3 spans 13 residues. Germline CDR1 is GTSNPN and CDR2 is SVGIG (reference sequence).

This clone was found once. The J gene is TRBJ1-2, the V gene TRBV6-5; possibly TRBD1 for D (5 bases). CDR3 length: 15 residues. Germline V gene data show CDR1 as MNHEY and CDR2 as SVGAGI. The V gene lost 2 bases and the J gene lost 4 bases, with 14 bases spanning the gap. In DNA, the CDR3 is TGTGCCAGCAGTTACGACGACAGTAAATTCTATGGCTACACCTTC. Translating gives CASSYDDSKFYGYTF.

In DNA, the CDR3 is TGTGCCAGCAGCGAAAATCCAGGGCTTTTCGACGAGCAGTACTTC. Protein sequence: CASSENPGLFDEQYF. The chain carries TRBV7-2 and TRBJ2-7, with a possible D match to TRBD1 (5 bases). This CDR3 comprises 15 residues. The ends were cut back, 5 bases at V and 5 bases at J, with 19 bases in the middle. Germline loops: CDR1 SGHTA, CDR2 FQGNSA.

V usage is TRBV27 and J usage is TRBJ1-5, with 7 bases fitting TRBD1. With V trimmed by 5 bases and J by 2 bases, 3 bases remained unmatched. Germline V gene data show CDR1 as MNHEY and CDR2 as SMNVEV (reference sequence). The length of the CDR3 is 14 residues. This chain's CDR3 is CASSPTGGNQPQHF. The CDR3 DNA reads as TGTGCCAGCAGTCCCACAGGGGGCAATCAGCCCCAGCATTTT.

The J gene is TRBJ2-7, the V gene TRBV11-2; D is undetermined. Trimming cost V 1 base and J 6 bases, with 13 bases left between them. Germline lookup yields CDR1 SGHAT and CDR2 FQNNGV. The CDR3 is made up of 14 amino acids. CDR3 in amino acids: CASSLGRLVGEQYF. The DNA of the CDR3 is TGTGCCAGCAGCTTAGGAAGGCTAGTAGGCGAGCAGTACTTC. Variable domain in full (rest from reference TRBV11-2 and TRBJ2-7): EAGVAQSPRYKIIEKRQSVAFWCNPISGHATLYWYQQILGQGPKLLIQFQNNGVVDDSQLPKDRFSAERLKGVDSTLKIQPAKLEDSAVYLCASSLGRLVGEQYFGPGTRLTVT.

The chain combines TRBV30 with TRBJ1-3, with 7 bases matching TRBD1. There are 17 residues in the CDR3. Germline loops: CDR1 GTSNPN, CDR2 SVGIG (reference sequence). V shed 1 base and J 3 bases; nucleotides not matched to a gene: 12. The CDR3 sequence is CAWSDIHRTGGGNTIYF. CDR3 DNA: TGTGCCTGGAGTGATATCCATAGGACAGGAGGTGGAAACACCATATATTTT.

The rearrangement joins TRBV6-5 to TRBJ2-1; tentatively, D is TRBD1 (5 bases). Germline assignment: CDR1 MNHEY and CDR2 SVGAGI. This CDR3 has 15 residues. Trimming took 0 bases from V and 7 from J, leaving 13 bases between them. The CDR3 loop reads CASSYSMGLTNEQFF. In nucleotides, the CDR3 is TGTGCCAGCAGTTACTCGATGGGGCTCACGAATGAGCAGTTCTTC.

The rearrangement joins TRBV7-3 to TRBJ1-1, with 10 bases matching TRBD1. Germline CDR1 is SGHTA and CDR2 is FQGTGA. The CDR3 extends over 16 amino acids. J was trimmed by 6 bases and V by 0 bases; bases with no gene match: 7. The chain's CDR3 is CASSLTGTGVLAEAFF. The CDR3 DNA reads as TGTGCCAGCAGCTTAACAGGGACAGGGGTTCTTGCTGAAGCTTTCTTT.

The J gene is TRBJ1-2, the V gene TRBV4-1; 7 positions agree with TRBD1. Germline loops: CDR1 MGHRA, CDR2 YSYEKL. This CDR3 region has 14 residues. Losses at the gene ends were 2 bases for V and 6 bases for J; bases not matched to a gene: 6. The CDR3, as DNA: TGCGCCAGCAGCCAACCTACAGGGGAGGATGGCTACACCTTC. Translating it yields CASSQPTGEDGYTF.

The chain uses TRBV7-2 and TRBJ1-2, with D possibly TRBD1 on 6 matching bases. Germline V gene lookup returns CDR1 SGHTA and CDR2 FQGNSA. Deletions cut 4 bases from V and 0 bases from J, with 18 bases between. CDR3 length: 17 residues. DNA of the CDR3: TGTGCCAGCAGCTCCGGGACACGGCTTAAAGCTAACTATGGCTACACCTTC. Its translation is CASSSGTRLKANYGYTF. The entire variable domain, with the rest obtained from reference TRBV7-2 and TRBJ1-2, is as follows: GAGVSQSPSNKVTEKGKDVELRCDPISGHTALYWYRQSLGQGLEFLIYFQGNSAPDKSGLPSDRFSAERTGGSVSTLTIQRTQQEDSAVYLCASSSGTRLKANYGYTFGSGTRLTVV.

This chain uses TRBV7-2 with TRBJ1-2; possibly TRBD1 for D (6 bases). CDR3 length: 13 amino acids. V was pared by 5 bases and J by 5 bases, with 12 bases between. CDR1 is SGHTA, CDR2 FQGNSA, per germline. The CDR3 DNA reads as TGTGCCAGCAGCCGGGACACCAGTTATGGCTACACCTTC. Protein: CASSRDTSYGYTF.

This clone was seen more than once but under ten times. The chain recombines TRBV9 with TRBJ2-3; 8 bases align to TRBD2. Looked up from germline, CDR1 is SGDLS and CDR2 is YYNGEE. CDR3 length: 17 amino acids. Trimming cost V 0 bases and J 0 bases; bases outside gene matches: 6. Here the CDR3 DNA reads TGTGCCAGCAGCGTAGCGGGAGGGCAGTCCAGCACAGATACGCAGTATTTT. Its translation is CASSVAGGQSSTDTQYF.

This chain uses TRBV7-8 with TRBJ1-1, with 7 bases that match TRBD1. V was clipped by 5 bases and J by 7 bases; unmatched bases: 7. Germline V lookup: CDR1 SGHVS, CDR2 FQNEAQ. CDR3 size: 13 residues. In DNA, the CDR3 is TGTGCCAGCAGCCGGGACAGAGACTTTGAAGCTTTCTTT. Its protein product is CASSRDRDFEAFF.

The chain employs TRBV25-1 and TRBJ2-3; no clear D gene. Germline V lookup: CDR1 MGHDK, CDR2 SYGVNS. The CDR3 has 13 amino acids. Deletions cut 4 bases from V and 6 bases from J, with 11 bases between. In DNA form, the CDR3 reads TGTGCCAGCAGTGCTAGACGCGAGGATACGCAGTATTTT. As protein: CASSARREDTQYF.

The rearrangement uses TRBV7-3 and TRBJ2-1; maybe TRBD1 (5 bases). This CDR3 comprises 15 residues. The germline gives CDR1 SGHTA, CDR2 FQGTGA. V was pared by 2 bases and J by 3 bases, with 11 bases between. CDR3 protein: CASSLGAPVYNEQFF. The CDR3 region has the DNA TGTGCCAGCAGCTTAGGGGCCCCCGTCTACAATGAGCAGTTCTTC.

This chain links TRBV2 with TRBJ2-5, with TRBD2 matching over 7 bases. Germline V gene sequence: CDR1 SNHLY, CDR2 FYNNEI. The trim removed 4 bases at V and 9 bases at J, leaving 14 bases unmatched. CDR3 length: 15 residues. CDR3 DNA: TGTGCCAGCAGTGGGCTAACCGCCGGGGGGTCGGCCCAGTACTTC. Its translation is CASSGLTAGGSAQYF.

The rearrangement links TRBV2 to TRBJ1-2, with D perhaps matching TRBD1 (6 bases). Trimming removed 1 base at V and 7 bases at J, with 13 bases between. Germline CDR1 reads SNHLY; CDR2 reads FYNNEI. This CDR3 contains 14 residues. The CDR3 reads CASSEVGQGPGYTF. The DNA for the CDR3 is TGTGCCAGCAGTGAAGTGGGGCAGGGGCCTGGCTACACCTTC. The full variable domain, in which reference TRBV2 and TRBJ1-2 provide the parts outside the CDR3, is EPEVTQTPSHQVTQMGQEVILRCVPISNHLYFYWYRQILGQKVEFLVSFYNNEISEKSEIFDDQFSVERPDGSNFTLKIRSTKLEDSAMYFCASSEVGQGPGYTFGSGTRLTVV.

CDR3 sequence (DNA): TGTGCCAGGACCGGGACAGGAAACACCGGGGAGCTGTTTTTT. As protein: CARTGTGNTGELFF. The chain joins TRBV6-4 to TRBJ2-2; 8 nucleotides agree with TRBD1. Germline CDR1 and CDR2: MRHNA and SNTAGT. The V segment lost 9 bases and the J segment 2 bases; nucleotides outside the gene matches: 5. The CDR3 extends over 14 amino acids.

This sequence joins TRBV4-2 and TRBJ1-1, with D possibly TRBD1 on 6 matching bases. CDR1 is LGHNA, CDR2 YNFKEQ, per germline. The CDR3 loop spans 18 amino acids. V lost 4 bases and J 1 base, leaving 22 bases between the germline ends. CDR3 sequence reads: CASSRGAQGGGRNTEAFF. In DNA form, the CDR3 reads TGTGCCAGCAGCCGGGGGGCCCAGGGCGGGGGACGGAACACTGAAGCTTTCTTT.

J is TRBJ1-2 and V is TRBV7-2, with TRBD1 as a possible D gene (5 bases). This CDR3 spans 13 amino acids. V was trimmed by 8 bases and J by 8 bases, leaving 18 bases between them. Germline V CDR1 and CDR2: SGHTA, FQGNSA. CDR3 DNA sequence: TGTGCCAGCTACCCTACAGGTCCTAAGGGCTACACCTTC. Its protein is CASYPTGPKGYTF.

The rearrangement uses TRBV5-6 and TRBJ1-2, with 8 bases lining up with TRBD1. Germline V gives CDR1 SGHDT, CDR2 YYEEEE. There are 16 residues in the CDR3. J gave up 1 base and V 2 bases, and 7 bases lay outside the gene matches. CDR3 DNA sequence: TGTGCCAGCAGCTTACCGGACAGGGAAGGTAACTATGGCTACACCTTC. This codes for CASSLPDREGNYGYTF.

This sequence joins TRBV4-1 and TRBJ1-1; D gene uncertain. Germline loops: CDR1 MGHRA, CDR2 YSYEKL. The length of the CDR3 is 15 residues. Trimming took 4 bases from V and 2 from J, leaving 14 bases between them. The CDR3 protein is CASSPPVRKNTEAFF. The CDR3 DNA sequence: TGCGCCAGCAGCCCCCCGGTGCGGAAAAACACTGAAGCTTTCTTT.

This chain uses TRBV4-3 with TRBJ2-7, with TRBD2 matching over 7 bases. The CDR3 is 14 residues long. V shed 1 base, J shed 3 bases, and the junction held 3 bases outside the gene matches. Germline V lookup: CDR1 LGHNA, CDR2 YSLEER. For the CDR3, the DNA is TGCGCCAGCAGCCAAGGACAGCGGGACTACGAGCAGTACTTC. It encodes CASSQGQRDYEQYF.

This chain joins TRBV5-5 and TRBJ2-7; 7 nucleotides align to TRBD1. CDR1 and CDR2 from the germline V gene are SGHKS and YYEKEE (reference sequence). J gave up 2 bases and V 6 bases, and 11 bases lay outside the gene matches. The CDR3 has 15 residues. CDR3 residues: CASTGQLSFTYEQYF. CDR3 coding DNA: TGTGCCAGCACGGGACAGCTCTCATTCACCTACGAGCAGTACTTC. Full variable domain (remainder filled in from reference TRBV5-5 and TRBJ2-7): DAGVTQSPTHLIKTRGQQVTLRCSPISGHKSVSWYQQVLGQGPQFIFQYYEKEERGRGNFPDRFSARQFPNYSSELNVNALLLGDSALYLCASTGQLSFTYEQYFGPGTRLTVT.

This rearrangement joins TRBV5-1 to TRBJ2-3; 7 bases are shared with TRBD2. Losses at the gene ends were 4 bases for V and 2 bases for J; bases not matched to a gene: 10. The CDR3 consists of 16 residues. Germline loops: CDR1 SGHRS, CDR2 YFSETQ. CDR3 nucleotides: TGCGCCAGCAGCCGGGAACGCGGGGGAAACACAGATACGCAGTATTTT. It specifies CASSRERGGNTDTQYF.